A selection of T cell receptor beta chains follows, all from one sample in a study of blood T cell repertoires in COVID-19. This table comes from immunoSEQ multiplex PCR, and its TCRdb copy is limited to in-frame clones, with some not included. The top ten clones hold about 1.9% of a sample with a few hundred thousand clones, roughly 87% of them seen once. The specimen sequenced was peripheral blood. These receptors were taken from a man between 35 and 55 years old with active or convalescent COVID-19. Both conserved end residues are part of each CDR3.

v_gene: TRBV27; len: 16; j_gene: TRBJ2-1; CDR3aa: CASSPPGTGGEYEQFF
v_gene: TRBV5-1; len: 13; j_gene: TRBJ2-7; CDR3aa: CASSLDGGDEQYF
v_gene: TRBV21-1; len: 13; j_gene: TRBJ2-7; CDR3aa: CASSKARPGEQYF
v_gene: TRBV11-2; len: 14; j_gene: TRBJ1-1; CDR3aa: CASSLRGSNTEAFF
v_gene: TRBV19; len: 15; j_gene: TRBJ1-2; CDR3aa: CASSTRTGPNYGYTF
v_gene: TRBV30; len: 13; j_gene: TRBJ2-7; CDR3aa: CAWSGQGMDEQYF
v_gene: TRBV5-6; len: 14; j_gene: TRBJ1-1; CDR3aa: CASSLLGGNSEAFF
v_gene: TRBV18; len: 14; j_gene: TRBJ1-1; CDR3aa: CASSIQGGNAEAFF
v_gene: TRBV9; len: 15; j_gene: TRBJ1-3; CDR3aa: CASSFQGARGNTIYF
v_gene: TRBV11-2; len: 16; j_gene: TRBJ1-1; CDR3aa: CASSKSQGSVNTEAFF
v_gene: TRBV7-2; len: 16; j_gene: TRBJ2-7; CDR3aa: CASSSYTSGRPYEQYF
v_gene: TRBV18; len: 14; j_gene: TRBJ1-2; CDR3aa: CASSLSEGGGGYTF
v_gene: TRBV19; len: 16; j_gene: TRBJ2-1; CDR3aa: CASPTSGRSSYNEQFF